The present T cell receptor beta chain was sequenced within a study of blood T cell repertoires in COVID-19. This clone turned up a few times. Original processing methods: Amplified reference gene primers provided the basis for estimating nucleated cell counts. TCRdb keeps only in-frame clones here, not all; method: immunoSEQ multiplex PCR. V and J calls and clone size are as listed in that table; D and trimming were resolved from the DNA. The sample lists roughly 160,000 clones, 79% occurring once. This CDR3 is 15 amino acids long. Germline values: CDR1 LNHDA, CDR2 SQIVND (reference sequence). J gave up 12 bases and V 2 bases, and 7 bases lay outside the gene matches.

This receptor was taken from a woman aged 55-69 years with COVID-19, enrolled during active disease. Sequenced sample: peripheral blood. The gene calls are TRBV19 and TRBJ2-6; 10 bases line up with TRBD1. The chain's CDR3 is CASSISGQGTFVLTF. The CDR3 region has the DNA TGTGCCAGTAGTATATCGGGACAGGGGACGTTCGTCCTGACTTTC.